This TCR beta chain was sequenced during a study of neurological immune-mediated disorders. Study-level findings and limits: One related-CDR3 cluster, which may be a signature, held the repertoires of 18 of 34 multiple sclerosis patients after phylogenetic grouping. Subjects shared no identical expanded-clone CDR3 amino acid sequences, suggesting private TCR-beta repertoires in all groups.

This clonotype was counted at least ten times. Its target is not known. 5'RACE employing 10-nucleotide random UMIs yielded the cDNA. A single run covered 15-18 subjects with over 190 million TCR-beta sequences. In TCRdb, the 5' RACE reads were re-called with MiXCR into one record per CDR3 protein. Of roughly 100,000 distinct CDR3 sequences in the sample, around 3.4% are singletons; the top ten hold roughly 6%. This CDR3 spans 16 amino acids. Trimming shortened V by 0 bases and J by 5 bases, and 16 bases separated the two germline ends. From germline, CDR1 is SGHTA and CDR2 FQGNSA. This TCR derives from a woman aged 18-30 years with multiple sclerosis. Sequenced sample: PBMCs. The chain combines TRBV7-2 with TRBJ1-1; D gene ambiguous. CDR3 in amino acids: CASSLAVRVGRTEAFF. The CDR3 nucleotides read TGTGCCAGCAGCTTAGCGGTGAGGGTCGGCAGGACTGAAGCTTTCTTT.